This T cell receptor (beta chain) is drawn from a study of blood T cell repertoires in COVID-19. The wider study: The United States, Italy and Spain provided the acute and convalescent COVID-19 samples. Sources were T cells, B-cell-depleted T cells, or PBMCs; the material itself was cDNA or gDNA.

The count of this clone is one. V was pared by 3 bases and J by 5 bases, with 9 bases of the junction left unmatched. This CDR3 is built from 15 residues. Germline CDR1 is SGHKS and CDR2 is YYEKEE (reference sequence). In the authors' methods: Amplified reference gene primers provided the basis for estimating nucleated cell counts. Repertoires were generated with immunoSEQ multiplex PCR, while TCRdb's copy carries only in-frame clones and drops some. Clone size and V and J calls were adopted from that table, with D and trimming inferred from the DNA. This table holds roughly 250,000 clones, nearly 85% found once.

V and J are TRBV5-5 and TRBJ2-5, with 8 bases that match TRBD1. This receptor was identified in a human donor in a cohort sampled during active COVID-19. The sample taken for sequencing was peripheral blood. CDR3 sequence reads: CASSSGQGEGETQYF. The CDR3 DNA is TGTGCCAGCAGCTCAGGACAGGGAGAAGGCGAGACCCAGTACTTC.